The 14 T cell receptor beta chains below all came from one sample that was sequenced in a study of cytomegalovirus exposure and HLA in healthy donors. PCR amplification relied on 60 Vbeta primers (plus 13 Jbeta primers). Here immunoSEQ multiplex PCR was the method, and the copy in TCRdb shows in-frame clones only, minus some. Among 130,000 or so clones listed, 60% to 80% were seen once. The sample consisted of PBMCs. The receptors here all came from a man aged 45-65 years in good health and CMV-seronegative.

The V and J genes are TRBV18 and TRBJ2-1; 13 nucleotides line up with TRBD2. Germline assignment: CDR1 KGHSH and CDR2 LQKENI. This CDR3 has 17 residues. The trim removed 0 bases at V and 6 bases at J, leaving 5 bases unmatched. CDR3 coding DNA: TGTGCCAGCTCACCACCTACTAGCGGGAGGGCCGCCAATGAGCAGTTCTTC. Protein: CASSPPTSGRAANEQFF.

This clone showed up just a few times. V gene TRBV6-5 combines with J gene TRBJ2-3, with D maybe TRBD2 (6 bases). The CDR3 is made up of 14 amino acids. In germline, CDR1 is MNHEY, CDR2 SVGAGI. Trimming left V 6 bases short and J 3 bases short, with 13 bases between. Here the CDR3 reads CASRKSAGTDTQYF. CDR3 coding DNA: TGTGCCAGCAGAAAAAGTGCGGGGACAGATACGCAGTATTTT.

The chain employs TRBV6-1 and TRBJ1-3; D gene unclear. The CDR3 spans 17 residues. V was trimmed by 2 bases and J by 2 bases, leaving 16 bases between them. Germline assignment: CDR1 MNHNS and CDR2 SASEGT. The CDR3 spells CASSEILPKSAGNTIYF. The DNA for the CDR3 is TGTGCCAGCAGTGAAATACTTCCGAAGAGCGCTGGAAACACCATATATTTT.

V and J are TRBV27 and TRBJ1-2; 9 bases align to TRBD1. The ends lost 6 bases at V and 5 bases at J; junction bases unmatched: 7. The CDR3 spans 14 residues. Germline V gene lookup returns CDR1 MNHEY and CDR2 SMNVEV (reference sequence). CDR3 protein: CASRRGQGQYGYTF. In DNA form, the CDR3 reads TGTGCCAGCAGAAGGGGACAGGGACAGTATGGCTACACCTTC.

The chain employs TRBV15 and TRBJ1-3, with D uncertain. Germline values: CDR1 LNHNV, CDR2 YYDKDF (reference sequence). The CDR3 totals 15 residues. With 1 base removed from V and 0 bases from J, the gap between germline ends came to 7 bases. The CDR3 region has the DNA TGTGCCACCAGCAGAGGGGCAGACTCTGGAAACACCATATATTTT. It yields the protein CATSRGADSGNTIYF.

This chain links TRBV7-9 with TRBJ2-7; 7 bases map to TRBD1. Germline-derived CDR1 and CDR2 are SEHNR and FQNEAQ (reference sequence). The CDR3 totals 15 residues. The V segment lost 5 bases and the J segment 0 bases; nucleotides outside the gene matches: 7. CDR3 DNA: TGTGCCAGCAGCGCACAGGGGTCGAGCTCCTACGAGCAGTACTTC. Translated: CASSAQGSSSYEQYF.

The V and J genes are TRBV19 and TRBJ1-2; D call uncertain. V was cut by 3 bases and J by 7 bases, with 12 bases left in between. Germline V gene data show CDR1 as LNHDA and CDR2 as SQIVND (reference sequence). This CDR3 comprises 13 residues. The CDR3 protein is CASSMRADLGYTF. CDR3 sequence (DNA): TGTGCCAGTAGTATGCGGGCCGACCTTGGCTACACCTTC.

This clone was found a few times. The chain joins TRBV29-1 to TRBJ1-3; 8 positions agree with TRBD1. The CDR3 is made up of 13 amino acids. The germline V gene has CDR1 SQVTM and CDR2 ANQGSEA. J was trimmed by 2 bases and V by 7 bases; bases with no gene match: 4. The CDR3 coding sequence is TGCAGCGCACAGGGGGGCACTGGAAACACCATATATTTT. Translating it yields CSAQGGTGNTIYF.

This chain uses TRBV6-1 with TRBJ1-2; 8 nucleotides agree with TRBD1. The CDR3 totals 14 residues. Germline assignment: CDR1 MNHNS and CDR2 SASEGT. Trimming cost V 4 bases and J 3 bases; bases outside gene matches: 4. CDR3 in DNA: TGTGCCAGCAGTGGGCCAGGGGGCTACTATGGCTACACCTTC. Protein product: CASSGPGGYYGYTF.

The rearrangement links TRBV6-6 to TRBJ1-1; TRBD1 matches 10 bases. The V and J ends lost 4 bases and 3 bases, in that order; junction bases with no gene match: 5. Per the germline V gene, CDR1 is MNHNY and CDR2 is SVGAGI (reference sequence). The CDR3 is 15 amino acids. The CDR3 DNA reads as TGTGCCAGCAGTTCCTCGGACAGGGGGTACACTGAAGCTTTCTTT. The encoded protein is CASSSSDRGYTEAFF.

This clone was recorded once. CDR3 in DNA: TGTGCCAGCAGCGTAGTCGGGAGCGAGACCCAGTACTTC. Translated: CASSVVGSETQYF. The chain uses TRBV9 and TRBJ2-5; D is perhaps TRBD2 (6 bases). CDR3 length equals 13 residues. V was clipped by 0 bases and J by 5 bases, with 8 bases between them. Germline CDR1 is SGDLS and CDR2 is YYNGEE.

The chain is built from TRBV27 and TRBJ2-7; D remains ambiguous. The CDR3 is 13 residues long. The ends were cut back, 2 bases at V and 6 bases at J, with 11 bases in the middle. CDR1 and CDR2 (germline): MNHEY, SMNVEV (reference sequence). CDR3 residues: CASSLLGPSEQYF. CDR3 coding DNA: TGTGCCAGCAGTTTACTTGGGCCCTCCGAGCAGTACTTC.

This chain joins TRBV10-1 and TRBJ1-1; D ambiguous. The CDR3 covers 16 residues. V was trimmed by 2 bases and J by 1 base, leaving 14 bases between them. CDR1 WNHNN and CDR2 SYGVQD come from the germline V gene (reference sequence). CDR3: CASSEVWSGRNTEAFF. The CDR3 DNA follows: TGCGCCAGCAGTGAGGTTTGGAGTGGAAGGAACACTGAAGCTTTCTTT.

The chain employs TRBV7-9 and TRBJ2-5; no definite D call. The V end was cut by 2 bases, the J end by 2 bases, with 9 bases between. The CDR3 is made up of 14 amino acids. The germline V gene encodes CDR1 SEHNR and CDR2 FQNEAQ (reference sequence). CDR3 region: CASSLWAAQETQYF. The DNA of the CDR3 is TGTGCCAGCAGCTTATGGGCAGCTCAAGAGACCCAGTACTTC. Supplemented by reference TRBV7-9 and TRBJ2-5, the full variable domain reads DTGVSQNPRHKITKRGQNVTFRCDPISEHNRLYWYRQTLGQGPEFLTYFQNEAQLEKSRLLSDRFSAERPKGSFSTLEIQRTEQGDSAMYLCASSLWAAQETQYFGPGTRLLVL.